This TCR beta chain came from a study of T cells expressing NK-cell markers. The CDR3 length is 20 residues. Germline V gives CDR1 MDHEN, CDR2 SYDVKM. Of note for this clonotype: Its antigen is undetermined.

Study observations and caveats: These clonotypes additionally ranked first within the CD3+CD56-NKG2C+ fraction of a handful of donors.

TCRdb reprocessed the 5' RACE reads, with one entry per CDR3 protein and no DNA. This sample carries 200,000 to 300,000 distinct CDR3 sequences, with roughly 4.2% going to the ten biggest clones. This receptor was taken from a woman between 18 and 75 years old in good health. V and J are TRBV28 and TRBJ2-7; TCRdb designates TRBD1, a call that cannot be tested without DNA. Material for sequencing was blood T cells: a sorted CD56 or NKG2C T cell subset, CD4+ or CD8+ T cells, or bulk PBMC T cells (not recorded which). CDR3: CASSLRVSGGVGQGAGEQYF.